The 18 T cell receptor beta chains below were found in one sample sequenced in a study of blood T cell repertoires in COVID-19. TCRdb's copy holds only in-frame clones and misses some; the assay was immunoSEQ multiplex PCR. The sample records approximately 300,000 clones, roughly nine tenths being singletons. The material sequenced was peripheral blood. The source of these receptors is a woman aged 30 to 39 with COVID-19, enrolled during active disease.

The CDR3 loop reads CASRRDTHGYTF. The DNA for the CDR3 is TGTGCCAGCCGACGGGACACCCATGGCTACACCTTC. This chain connects TRBV2 to TRBJ1-2; tentative D call: TRBD1 (6 bases). Germline V gene data show CDR1 as SNHLY and CDR2 as FYNNEI. V was trimmed by 8 bases and J by 6 bases, leaving 13 bases between them. This CDR3 is built from 12 residues.

This clone was counted between two and nine times. The chain links TRBV7-9 to TRBJ2-6, with D unclear. Germline V gene lookup returns CDR1 SEHNR and CDR2 FQNEAQ (reference sequence). This CDR3 is built from 13 residues. The CDR3 loop reads CSCRLRGANVLTF. Here the CDR3 DNA reads TGTTCTTGTCGCTTGAGGGGGGCCAACGTCCTGACTTTC. The whole variable domain, filled in from reference TRBV7-9 and TRBJ2-6, reads DTGVSQNPRHKITKRGQNVTFRCDPISEHNRLYWYRQTLGQGPEFLTYFQNEAQLEKSRLLSDRFSAERPKGSFSTLEIQRTEQGDSAMYLCSCRLRGANVLTFGAGSRLTVL.

The rearrangement links TRBV4-1 to TRBJ2-5; perhaps TRBD2 as D (6 bases). Looked up from germline, CDR1 is MGHRA and CDR2 is YSYEKL. V lost 3 bases and J lost 2, with 19 bases in between. CDR3 length: 17 residues. The CDR3 sequence is CASSQGGGGNRQETQYF. CDR3 coding DNA: TGCGCCAGCAGCCAGGGGGGAGGAGGGAATAGGCAAGAGACCCAGTACTTC.

CDR3 in DNA: TGTGCCAGTAGTATCGTCGGGGGGTCCTATGGCTACACCTTC. Its protein product is CASSIVGGSYGYTF. The chain carries TRBV19 and TRBJ1-2; a possible D gene is TRBD1 (5 bases). The length of the CDR3 is 14 residues. Trimming removed 3 bases from V and 4 bases from J, with 12 bases in between. Germline-derived CDR1 and CDR2 are LNHDA and SQIVND (reference sequence).

The rearrangement links TRBV5-4 to TRBJ1-3; D unclear. This CDR3 comprises 13 residues. CDR1 and CDR2 (germline): SGHNT, YYREEE (reference sequence). Trimming cost V 2 bases and J 3 bases, with 6 bases left between them. CDR3 coding DNA: TGTGCCAGCAGCTTTCGAGGTGGAAACACCATATATTTT. The encoded protein is CASSFRGGNTIYF.

The V and J genes are TRBV7-6 and TRBJ1-6; 7 bases are a match to TRBD1. V shed 7 bases and J 7 bases; nucleotides not matched to a gene: 10. The CDR3 is 15 amino acids. Germline values: CDR1 SGHVS, CDR2 FNYEAQ. CDR3 region: CASTLRTGDNSPLHF. CDR3 in DNA: TGTGCCAGCACCTTGAGGACAGGCGACAATTCACCCCTCCACTTT.

This chain joins TRBV15 and TRBJ2-5; D is uncertain. The CDR3 contains 18 residues. Trimming cost V 0 bases and J 4 bases, with 21 bases left between them. CDR1 and CDR2 from the germline V gene are LNHNV and YYDKDF (reference sequence). The CDR3 region is CATSRDRFREALPETQYF. The CDR3, as DNA: TGTGCCACCAGCAGAGATCGATTTAGAGAAGCCCTGCCAGAGACCCAGTACTTC.

The table lists this clone with a count of one. The V and J genes are TRBV7-9 and TRBJ1-1; D gene ambiguous. V was shortened by 7 bases and J by 1 base, with 16 bases between the two germline ends. The CDR3 runs to 15 residues. CDR1 and CDR2 from the germline V gene are SEHNR and FQNEAQ (reference sequence). In DNA, the CDR3 is TGTGCCAGCAACTTCCTCTTACGGGAGAACACTGAAGCTTTCTTT. This sequence encodes CASNFLLRENTEAFF.

V usage is TRBV7-9 and J usage is TRBJ1-4; D gene uncertain. The CDR3 consists of 19 residues. Trimming stripped 0 bases from V and 8 bases from J, with 25 bases between. The V gene's germline CDR1 is SEHNR and CDR2 FQNEAQ (reference sequence). For the CDR3, the DNA is TGTGCCAGCAGCTTAGCGTTGCGGGAGGACGGATCAAGTAAGGAAAAACTGTTTTTT. This codes for CASSLALREDGSSKEKLFF.

V is TRBV4-1 and J is TRBJ1-2; D unclear. The CDR3 runs 16 residues. Germline V gene sequence: CDR1 MGHRA, CDR2 YSYEKL. Trimming shortened V by 1 base and J by 0 bases, and 12 bases separated the two germline ends. CDR3 sequence: CASSQVARAANYGYTF. CDR3 coding DNA: TGCGCCAGCAGCCAAGTTGCGAGGGCAGCTAACTATGGCTACACCTTC.

The gene calls are TRBV6-5 and TRBJ1-4, with D uncertain. V gave up 7 bases and J gave up 5 bases, with 14 bases separating them. Germline-derived CDR1 and CDR2 are MNHEY and SVGAGI. The CDR3 consists of 14 residues. This CDR3 is CASKTELPNEKLFF. The CDR3 nucleotides are TGTGCCAGCAAAACAGAGCTTCCAAATGAAAAACTGTTTTTT.

The chain combines TRBV23-1 with TRBJ2-1; D is perhaps TRBD2 (5 bases). TRBV23-1 counts as an open reading frame of uncertain function. Trimming took off 0 bases at V and 6 bases at J, with 12 bases between the two ends. This CDR3 region has 15 residues. This chain's CDR3 is CASSQSWKRRNEQFF. CDR3 DNA sequence: TGCGCCAGCAGTCAATCGTGGAAGCGGCGCAATGAGCAGTTCTTC.

This clone was detected only a few times. This chain uses TRBV3-1 (or the pseudogene TRBV3-2) with TRBJ1-4; TRBD1 is a possible D gene (6 bases). Trimming stripped 5 bases from V and 10 bases from J, with 14 bases between. Germline CDR1 is LGHDT and CDR2 is YNNKEL (reference sequence). CDR3 length equals 13 residues. This CDR3 is CASSTRQAGKLFF. The CDR3 DNA follows: TGTGCCAGCAGCACACGACAGGCTGGAAAACTGTTTTTT.

The genes are TRBV6-1 and TRBJ1-2; TRBD1 matches at 7 bases. Trimming cost V 2 bases and J 4 bases; bases outside gene matches: 7. Germline V gene data show CDR1 as MNHNS and CDR2 as SASEGT. The CDR3 runs to 15 residues. CDR3 DNA: TGTGCCAGCAGTGAAAGGGCAGGGGGACCCTATGGCTACACCTTC. Protein product: CASSERAGGPYGYTF.

The chain links TRBV7-9 to TRBJ1-5, with TRBD1 matching over 10 bases. Germline V gene sequence: CDR1 SEHNR, CDR2 FQNEAQ (reference sequence). J gave up 7 bases and V 6 bases, and 6 bases lay outside the gene matches. This CDR3 is built from 14 residues. This CDR3 reads CASSQGQGRQPQHF. The CDR3 DNA reads TGTGCCAGCAGTCAGGGACAGGGGAGGCAGCCCCAGCATTTT. The entire variable domain, with the rest obtained from reference TRBV7-9 and TRBJ1-5, is as follows: DTGVSQNPRHKITKRGQNVTFRCDPISEHNRLYWYRQTLGQGPEFLTYFQNEAQLEKSRLLSDRFSAERPKGSFSTLEIQRTEQGDSAMYLCASSQGQGRQPQHFGDGTRLSIL.

This chain joins TRBV11-3 and TRBJ2-5; the D gene is possibly TRBD1 (5 bases). The germline V and J ends were trimmed by 1 base and 8 bases, with 8 bases remaining between them. The CDR3 runs 12 residues. In germline, CDR1 is SGHNT, CDR2 YENEEA. The CDR3 sequence is CASSLGGLTQYF. The DNA for the CDR3 is TGTGCCAGCAGCTTAGGGGGCTTAACCCAGTACTTC.

J is TRBJ1-2 and V is TRBV11-2; the D is unclear. V lost 5 bases to trimming and J lost 5 bases, with 6 bases between them. Per germline, CDR1 SGHAT and CDR2 FQNNGV. The CDR3 has 11 residues. CDR3 in amino acids: CASSTGYGYTF. CDR3 DNA sequence: TGTGCCAGCAGCACCGGTTATGGCTACACCTTC.

The chain uses TRBV24-1 and TRBJ2-7, with 7 bases aligning to TRBD1. This CDR3 comprises 15 residues. Germline CDR1 reads KGHDR; CDR2 reads SFDVKD. With V trimmed by 3 bases and J by 4 bases, 8 bases remained unmatched. The CDR3 spells CATSDPQDRRYEQYF. In nucleotides, the CDR3 is TGTGCCACCAGTGATCCTCAGGACAGGAGGTACGAGCAGTACTTC.